The 10 T cell receptor beta chains below come from one sample, sequenced in a study of blood T cell repertoires in COVID-19. Clones were read by immunoSEQ multiplex PCR, and TCRdb kept only the in-frame ones, dropping some. There are about 500,000 clones in the sample; about 91% occur only once, and 0.9% lies in the top ten. The source material was peripheral blood. The receptor set was obtained from a man aged 18 to 30 with COVID-19, enrolled during active disease.

The chain joins TRBV3-1 (or the pseudogene TRBV3-2) to TRBJ1-2, with TRBD1 matching 7 bases. Per germline, CDR1 LGHDT and CDR2 YNNKEL (reference sequence). This CDR3 comprises 15 residues. J was trimmed by 4 bases and V by 0 bases; bases with no gene match: 5. The CDR3 DNA follows: TGTGCCAGCAGCCAAGAGACAGGGTTGGGCTATGGCTACACCTTC. It translates to CASSQETGLGYGYTF.

The chain links TRBV15 to TRBJ2-1, with 11 bases fitting TRBD1. Looked up from germline, CDR1 is LNHNV and CDR2 is YYDKDF (reference sequence). V was clipped by 3 bases and J by 10 bases; unmatched bases: 11. CDR3 length: 16 amino acids. In DNA form, the CDR3 reads TGTGCCACCAGCAGGTGGACAGGGGGCTTCACATCGGAGCAGTTCTTC. As protein: CATSRWTGGFTSEQFF.

The chain links TRBV7-8 to TRBJ2-7, with 9 bases fitting TRBD1. The germline V gene encodes CDR1 SGHVS and CDR2 FQNEAQ. The CDR3 runs 16 residues. With 2 bases clipped from V and 1 base from J, the junction kept 6 bases outside the gene matches. CDR3 nucleotides: TGTGCCAGCAGCTTACGGGACAGGGTATTTTCCTACGAGCAGTACTTC. This translates into CASSLRDRVFSYEQYF.

The V call is TRBV4-1, the J call TRBJ1-1; D unresolved. The V and J ends lost 5 bases and 2 bases respectively, with 12 bases between them. Germline lookup yields CDR1 MGHRA and CDR2 YSYEKL. CDR3 length equals 14 residues. CDR3: CASSSTVSNTEAFF. CDR3 in DNA: TGCGCCAGCAGCTCTACGGTCTCTAACACTGAAGCTTTCTTT.

The chain combines TRBV2 with TRBJ1-6; no clear D. V lost 4 bases and J lost 7, with 5 bases in between. Germline CDR1 and CDR2: SNHLY and FYNNEI. CDR3 length: 12 residues. The CDR3 sequence is CASSGANSPLHF. CDR3 sequence (DNA): TGTGCCAGCAGTGGGGCCAATTCACCCCTCCACTTT.

This clone showed up just a few times. V and J are TRBV29-1 and TRBJ2-7, with D uncertain. The CDR3 runs 13 residues. Germline assignment: CDR1 SQVTM and CDR2 ANQGSEA. Trimming took off 1 base at V and 3 bases at J, with 10 bases between the two ends. Written as DNA, the CDR3 is TGCAGCGTTGAAGTTCGAGGTTACTACGAGCAGTACTTC. This sequence encodes CSVEVRGYYEQYF.

About this clone: Other nucleotide sequences in the sample specify the same CDR3. V and J are TRBV5-1 and TRBJ1-2; TRBD1 matches at 9 bases. The CDR3 extends over 12 amino acids. Germline V gene lookup returns CDR1 SGHRS and CDR2 YFSETQ. V was clipped by 2 bases and J by 8 bases; unmatched bases: 1. The CDR3 loop is CASSLGQGGYTF. The CDR3 bases are TGCGCCAGCAGCTTAGGACAGGGGGGCTACACCTTC.

A single count supports this clone. This sequence joins TRBV5-1 and TRBJ2-1, with D perhaps matching TRBD2 (5 bases). Germline V gene sequence: CDR1 SGHRS, CDR2 YFSETQ. The length of the CDR3 is 13 residues. Deletions cut 4 bases from V and 6 bases from J, with 11 bases between. This chain's CDR3 is CASSLGIPNEQFF. CDR3 nucleotide sequence: TGCGCCAGCAGCCTCGGGATACCCAATGAGCAGTTCTTC.

The chain couples TRBV7-8 to TRBJ2-6, with D possibly being TRBD1 (6 bases). The ends were cut back, 5 bases at V and 13 bases at J, with 15 bases in the middle. The CDR3 loop spans 13 amino acids. Germline-derived CDR1 and CDR2 are SGHVS and FQNEAQ. CDR3 DNA: TGTGCCAGCAGCATTAGACAGGTTGAGGTCCTGACTTTC. Protein product: CASSIRQVEVLTF.

This clone was found once. This chain connects TRBV29-1 to TRBJ2-4, with TRBD1 identical over 7 bases. This CDR3 region has 13 residues. With V trimmed by 4 bases and J by 0 bases, 0 bases remained unmatched. Germline assignment: CDR1 SQVTM and CDR2 ANQGSEA. The DNA for the CDR3 is TGCAGCGTTGGGACAGGAGCCAAAAACATTCAGTACTTC. It encodes CSVGTGAKNIQYF.